This T cell receptor (beta chain) was identified during a study of monozygotic twins with inflammatory bowel disease. Notes on the study in general: Any single strong signal or clonotype tied to IBD lacked support.

Turning to this clonotype: Its antigen is not identified.

TCR libraries each used about 3.5 ug of total RNA. Each sample had eight separate cDNA synthesis reactions. TCRdb re-called the 5' RACE reads; every CDR3 protein appears as one record, without DNA. The sample has a few hundred thousand distinct CDR3 sequences. The length of the CDR3 is 15 residues. Germline V gene sequence: CDR1 LGHDT, CDR2 YNNKEL (reference sequence). The source material was blood. The chain has TRBV3-1 and TRBJ2-1; TCRdb's D call, TRBD1, is unchecked because there is no DNA. The TCR was taken from a human donor with ulcerative colitis or Crohn's disease, or a healthy co-twin of an affected twin (not recorded which). CDR3 sequence: CASSQRGQGGNEQFF.